Shown below are 23 T cell receptor beta chains from a single sample sequenced in a study of blood T cell repertoires in COVID-19. Generated by immunoSEQ multiplex PCR, the TCRdb table keeps only in-frame clones and is missing some. The repertoire includes fewer than 350,000 clones, around 85% of them detected once, and about an eighth sits in the top ten. The sequenced sample was peripheral blood. These receptors originate from a woman under 40 with COVID-19, enrolled during active disease.

V and J are TRBV2 and TRBJ1-2; D is possibly TRBD1 (6 bases). This CDR3 is 14 amino acids long. V was shortened by 7 bases and J by 4 bases, with 16 bases between the two germline ends. Germline V CDR1 and CDR2: SNHLY, FYNNEI. The chain's CDR3 is CASTTGTSFYGYTF. In DNA form, the CDR3 reads TGTGCCAGCACGACGGGGACATCCTTCTATGGCTACACCTTC.

This clone has a handful of counts. This chain joins TRBV27 and TRBJ1-5, with D perhaps TRBD1 (5 bases). This CDR3 is built from 14 residues. From germline, CDR1 is MNHEY and CDR2 SMNVEV (reference sequence). V gave up 6 bases and J gave up 6 bases, with 15 bases separating them. The CDR3 here is CASSLRVSGQPQHF. CDR3 DNA: TGTGCCAGCAGCCTCAGGGTCTCGGGTCAGCCCCAGCATTTT.

This clone was seen a single time. The genes are TRBV3-1 (or the pseudogene TRBV3-2) and TRBJ2-5; 10 nucleotides line up with TRBD2. J lost 5 bases, V lost 2 bases, and 8 bases had no gene match. The CDR3 consists of 16 residues. The germline V gene has CDR1 LGHDT and CDR2 YNNKEL (reference sequence). DNA of the CDR3: TGTGCCAGCAGCCAATCCTGGCTAGCGGGGGTTGAGACCCAGTACTTC. Protein product: CASSQSWLAGVETQYF.

This clone was picked up one time. The rearrangement joins TRBV28 to TRBJ2-3, with D possibly TRBD1 on 6 matching bases. The germline V gene encodes CDR1 MDHEN and CDR2 SYDVKM. V gave up 1 base and J gave up 6 bases, with 17 bases separating them. There are 16 residues in the CDR3. The chain's CDR3 is CASSLLHAGVRDTQYF. DNA of the CDR3: TGTGCCAGCAGTTTATTGCATGCAGGGGTTCGGGATACGCAGTATTTT.

The chain recombines TRBV6-5 with TRBJ2-7, with 7 bases aligning to TRBD2. This CDR3 spans 15 amino acids. Losses at the gene ends were 9 bases for V and 6 bases for J; bases not matched to a gene: 17. The germline V gene encodes CDR1 MNHEY and CDR2 SVGAGI. CDR3 protein: CASQPPGGLRVEQYF. CDR3 sequence (DNA): TGTGCCAGTCAACCTCCCGGGGGGTTACGGGTCGAGCAGTACTTC.

In this sample, this clone turned up a few times. The genes are TRBV12-5 and TRBJ2-3, with D perhaps TRBD1 (6 bases). From germline, CDR1 is LGHNT and CDR2 FRNRAP. The V and J ends lost 7 bases and 2 bases respectively, with 13 bases between them. This CDR3 is 14 amino acids long. CDR3 in amino acids: CASVRDTHTDTQYF. For the CDR3, the DNA is TGTGCTAGTGTTCGGGACACCCACACAGATACGCAGTATTTT. Based on the CDR3 plus reference TRBV12-5 and TRBJ2-3, the full variable domain is DARVTQTPRHKVTEMGQEVTMRCQPILGHNTVFWYRQTMMQGLELLAYFRNRAPLDDSGMPKDRFSAEMPDATLATLKIQPSEPRDSAVYFCASVRDTHTDTQYFGPGTRLTVL.

The rearrangement joins TRBV2 to TRBJ2-7; 8 bases line up with TRBD1. CDR3 size: 16 residues. Germline CDR1 and CDR2: SNHLY and FYNNEI. V lost 4 bases, J lost 0 bases, and 8 bases stayed unmatched. The CDR3 DNA is TGTGCCAGCAGTGTAGGCGGGGACAGGTCCTCCTACGAGCAGTACTTC. Its translation is CASSVGGDRSSYEQYF.

The chain has TRBV20-1 and TRBJ2-1; 9 bases line up with TRBD2. The CDR3 has 15 residues. Germline CDR1 reads DFQATT; CDR2 reads SNEGSKA (reference sequence). Trimming removed 3 bases from V and 3 bases from J; junction bases left unmatched: 6. CDR3 sequence: CSASVKRGVYNEQFF. As DNA, the CDR3 is TGCAGTGCTAGTGTCAAGCGGGGGGTCTACAATGAGCAGTTCTTC.

The chain uses TRBV10-3 and TRBJ2-3, with D uncertain. This CDR3 is 15 amino acids long. The germline CDR1 and CDR2 sequences are ENHRY and SYGVKD. Trimming took 3 bases from V and 3 from J, leaving 13 bases between them. For the CDR3, the DNA is TGTGCCATCAGTGACTCCCAGTACTATACAGATACGCAGTATTTT. This sequence encodes CAISDSQYYTDTQYF.

This sequence joins TRBV13 and TRBJ1-4, with 10 bases matching TRBD1. This CDR3 comprises 15 residues. The V gene's germline CDR1 is PRHDT and CDR2 FYEKMQ (reference sequence). With V trimmed by 6 bases and J by 8 bases, 9 bases remained unmatched. The CDR3 sequence: CASSPGGTGEEKLFF. The CDR3 bases are TGTGCCAGCAGTCCCGGGGGGACAGGGGAGGAAAAACTGTTTTTT.

The chain uses TRBV5-6 and TRBJ1-6, with a possible D match to TRBD1 (5 bases). CDR3 size: 14 residues. Trimming took 4 bases from V and 11 from J, leaving 16 bases between them. CDR1 and CDR2 from the germline V gene are SGHDT and YYEEEE. The CDR3 sequence: CASSRVRVFPPLHF. CDR3 bases: TGTGCCAGCAGCCGCGTCAGGGTTTTTCCACCCCTCCACTTT.

This sequence joins TRBV7-2 and TRBJ2-7; D remains ambiguous. Germline assignment: CDR1 SGHTA and CDR2 FQGNSA. The V gene lost 4 bases and the J gene lost 3 bases, with 13 bases spanning the gap. The length of the CDR3 is 14 residues. The CDR3 sequence: CASSSSGSIYEQYF. As DNA, the CDR3 is TGTGCCAGCAGCTCCTCAGGTTCCATCTACGAGCAGTACTTC.

This sequence joins TRBV27 and TRBJ2-7; D unclear. The germline CDR1 and CDR2 sequences are MNHEY and SMNVEV (reference sequence). This CDR3 region has 13 residues. V was clipped by 3 bases and J by 7 bases, with 13 bases between them. CDR3 in amino acids: CASSLRSPMEQYF. In DNA form, the CDR3 reads TGTGCCAGCAGTTTGAGGTCTCCGATGGAGCAGTACTTC.

The chain recombines TRBV5-1 with TRBJ1-2; weak D call: TRBD1 (5 bases). This CDR3 is built from 12 residues. Deletions cut 2 bases from V and 7 bases from J, with 9 bases between. Germline values: CDR1 SGHRS, CDR2 YFSETQ. In DNA, the CDR3 is TGCGCCAGCAGCTTTGCAGGGTCTGGCTACACCTTC. Amino acids: CASSFAGSGYTF.

The rearrangement joins TRBV28 to TRBJ2-7; 10 nucleotides align to TRBD2. Losses at the gene ends were 3 bases for V and 7 bases for J; bases not matched to a gene: 3. Per germline, CDR1 MDHEN and CDR2 SYDVKM. This CDR3 comprises 13 residues. The CDR3 DNA reads TGTGCCAGCAGTTTGCAGACTAGCGGGGAGCAGTACTTC. It translates to CASSLQTSGEQYF.

This clone has only a few counts. J is TRBJ2-3 and V is TRBV3-1 (or the pseudogene TRBV3-2); 7 bases are shared with TRBD2. The CDR3 loop spans 15 amino acids. From germline, CDR1 is LGHDT and CDR2 YNNKEL (reference sequence). V was clipped by 6 bases and J by 0 bases; unmatched bases: 6. For the CDR3, the DNA is TGTGCCAGCAGATACGGGGGGACTAGCACAGATACGCAGTATTTT. Translating it yields CASRYGGTSTDTQYF.

The chain employs TRBV5-4 and TRBJ2-5, with TRBD1 matching 7 bases. CDR3 length: 15 residues. V dropped 4 bases and J dropped 4; count of bases not matched to a gene: 10. CDR1 is SGHNT, CDR2 YYREEE, per germline (reference sequence). The DNA of the CDR3 is TGTGCCAGCAGCCGGGCAGGGGGAGAGGTAGAGACCCAGTACTTC. This codes for CASSRAGGEVETQYF.

This chain joins TRBV4-1 and TRBJ2-3; D possibly corresponds to TRBD2 (5 bases). Germline loops: CDR1 MGHRA, CDR2 YSYEKL. The CDR3 has 15 amino acids. The V gene lost 6 bases and the J gene lost 5 bases, with 18 bases spanning the gap. The CDR3 region has the DNA TGCGCCAGCAGTCCACTAGGGATGCGGAGAGATACGCAGTATTTT. This codes for CASSPLGMRRDTQYF.

This sequence joins TRBV4-1 and TRBJ2-1, with D possibly being TRBD1 (6 bases). Trimming removed 3 bases at V and 4 bases at J, with 13 bases between. Germline V gene lookup returns CDR1 MGHRA and CDR2 YSYEKL. The CDR3 has 15 residues. The chain's CDR3 is CASSHPQGKYNEQFF. The CDR3 nucleotides are TGCGCCAGCAGCCACCCCCAGGGGAAGTACAATGAGCAGTTCTTC.

The rearrangement joins TRBV18 to TRBJ1-2, with a tentative D call TRBD1 (5 bases). V was cut by 2 bases and J by 8 bases, with 12 bases left in between. The CDR3 runs 13 residues. Per the germline V gene, CDR1 is KGHSH and CDR2 is LQKENI. Written as DNA, the CDR3 is TGTGCCAGCTCACCAGACAGTTTAGGGGGCTACACCTTC. Protein: CASSPDSLGGYTF. The full variable domain, with the rest looked up from reference TRBV18 and TRBJ1-2, is NAGVMQNPRHLVRRRGQEARLRCSPMKGHSHVYWYRQLPEEGLKFMVYLQKENIIDESGMPKERFSAEFPKEGPSILRIQQVVRGDSAAYFCASSPDSLGGYTFGSGTRLTVV.

The V and J genes are TRBV21-1 and TRBJ2-3; no DNA check was done on the table's D call, TRBD2. TRBV21-1 is described as a pseudogene. This CDR3 spans 13 amino acids. The CDR3 region is CASSIRDCAAQYF. In nucleotides, the CDR3 is TGTGCCAGCAGCATCCGGGACTGCGCGGCGCAGTATTTT.

V usage is TRBV5-6 and J usage is TRBJ2-7; D is perhaps TRBD2 (5 bases). Germline lookup yields CDR1 SGHDT and CDR2 YYEEEE. The CDR3 sequence is 16 residues long. V was clipped by 4 bases and J by 2 bases, with 19 bases between them. This CDR3 is CASSTKRGAPTYEQYF. The CDR3 nucleotides read TGTGCCAGCAGCACTAAACGGGGTGCACCTACCTACGAGCAGTACTTC.

The rearrangement links TRBV5-4 to TRBJ2-7, with TRBD1 matching 8 bases. Per the germline V gene, CDR1 is SGHNT and CDR2 is YYREEE (reference sequence). The CDR3 totals 14 residues. Trimming took 4 bases from V and 0 from J; bases not matched to a gene: 3. CDR3 protein: CASSRGTGSYEQYF. The CDR3 region has the DNA TGTGCCAGCAGCAGAGGGACAGGCTCCTACGAGCAGTACTTC.